This T cell receptor beta chain was captured by sequencing in a study of blood T cell repertoires in COVID-19. Whole-study context: The United States, Italy and Spain provided the acute and convalescent COVID-19 samples. PBMCs, B-cell-depleted T cells, or T cells were the source of the cDNA or gDNA that made up the material.

Germline V CDR1 and CDR2: SNHLY, FYNNEI. This CDR3 has 13 amino acids. The V gene lost 6 bases and the J gene lost 4 bases, with 9 bases spanning the gap. As originally analysed: Reference gene primer amplification in the assay estimated nucleated cell counts. Sequencing was performed with immunoSEQ multiplex PCR; in TCRdb, only in-frame clones are kept and a portion is missing. That table supplies the V and J calls and clone size; D and trimming were determined from the DNA. In the table there are about 180,000 clones, around 86% of which are singletons. In Seattle, patients joined the study during active infection and were tracked longitudinally.

The receptor comes from an older woman with COVID-19, enrolled during active disease. This chain joins TRBV2 and TRBJ2-2, with D possibly matching TRBD1 (5 bases). Source material: peripheral blood. Here the CDR3 DNA reads TGTGCCAGCAGGAGCCAGGGCACCGGGGAGCTGTTTTTT. Translation: CASRSQGTGELFF.